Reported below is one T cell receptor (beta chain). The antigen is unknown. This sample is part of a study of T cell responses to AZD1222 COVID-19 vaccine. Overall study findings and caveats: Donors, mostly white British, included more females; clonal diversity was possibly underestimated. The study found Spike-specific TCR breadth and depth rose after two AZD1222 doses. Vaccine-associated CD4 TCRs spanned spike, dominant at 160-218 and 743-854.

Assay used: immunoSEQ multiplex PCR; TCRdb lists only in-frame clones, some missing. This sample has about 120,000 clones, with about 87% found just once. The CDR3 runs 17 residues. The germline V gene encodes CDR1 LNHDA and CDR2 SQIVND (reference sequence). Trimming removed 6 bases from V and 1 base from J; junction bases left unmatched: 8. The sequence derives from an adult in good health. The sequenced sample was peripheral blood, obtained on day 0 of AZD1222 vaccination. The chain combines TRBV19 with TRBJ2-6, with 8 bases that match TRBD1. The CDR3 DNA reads TGTGCCAGTAGAGGACAGGGAAAACCTTCTGGGGCCAACGTCCTGACTTTC. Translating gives CASRGQGKPSGANVLTF. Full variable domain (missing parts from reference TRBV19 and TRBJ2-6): DGGITQSPKYLFRKEGQNVTLSCEQNLNHDAMYWYRQDPGQGLRLIYYSQIVNDFQKGDIAEGYSVSREKKESFPLTVTSAQKNPTAFYLCASRGQGKPSGANVLTFGAGSRLTVL.